The clone carrying this TCR beta chain has more than one count but fewer than ten. What it binds is unknown. This record comes from a study of identical twins. Study results and limitations: Insertions ran lower in abundant cord blood beta clonotypes, though not in memory repertoires.

TCRdb re-called the 5' RACE reads with MiXCR, one entry per CDR3 protein. The data contain about 330,000 distinct CDR3 sequences, around 12% of them singletons. The V segment lost 7 bases and the J segment 2 bases; nucleotides outside the gene matches: 15. The CDR3 extends over 18 amino acids. These data also formed part of another study, on yellow fever vaccine responses in identical twins.

The sample was CD8+ T cells sorted from blood. The V and J genes are TRBV12-3 or TRBV12-4 and TRBJ2-3, with 10 bases matching TRBD2. This TCR derives from a woman aged 18-29 years in good health. CDR3 residues: CASTLRASGSLFTDTQYF. CDR3 nucleotides: TGTGCCAGCACCTTAAGGGCTAGCGGGAGTCTATTCACAGATACGCAGTATTTT.